The rows below give T cell receptor beta chains drawn from one sample of a study of PD-L1 blockade in urothelial cancer. This table comes from immunoSEQ multiplex PCR, and its TCRdb copy is limited to in-frame clones, with some not included. The top ten clones hold around 3.3% of a sample with 55,000 to 85,000 clones, approximately 91% of them seen once. The starting material was PBMCs, obtained around atezolizumab (anti-PD-L1) treatment. The receptor set was obtained from a man aged 60 to 75 with urothelial cancer. CDR3s include the opening cysteine and the closing phenylalanine or tryptophan. Each record gives: J gene, D gene, V gene, clone size, CDR3 protein, CDR3 DNA. A D gene is named only where the DNA matches it firmly. Size values are once, few and many counts, or a class for expanded clones, and some rows have none.

j_gene: TRBJ1-3
d_gene: .
v_gene: TRBV5-8
abundance: .
CDR3aa: CASSLYLLSGNTIYF
CDR3nt: TGTGCCAGCAGCTTGTATTTGCTATCTGGAAACACCATATATTTT

j_gene: TRBJ1-5
d_gene: .
v_gene: TRBV30
abundance: .
CDR3aa: CAWSVMGSQPQHF
CDR3nt: TGTGCCTGGAGTGTGATGGGGAGTCAGCCCCAGCATTTT

j_gene: TRBJ1-5
d_gene: .
v_gene: TRBV7-9
abundance: .
CDR3aa: CASSPVDVVAQHF
CDR3nt: TGTGCCAGCAGCCCGGTCGATGTTGTGGCCCAGCATTTT

j_gene: TRBJ2-5
d_gene: TRBD1
v_gene: TRBV10-3
abundance: .
CDR3aa: CAATGGKETQYF
CDR3nt: TGTGCCGCGACAGGGGGCAAGGAGACCCAGTACTTC

j_gene: TRBJ1-1
d_gene: TRBD1
v_gene: TRBV30
abundance: .
CDR3aa: CAWGETGITEAFF
CDR3nt: TGTGCCTGGGGAGAGACAGGGATTACTGAAGCTTTCTTT

j_gene: TRBJ1-4
d_gene: .
v_gene: TRBV6-1
abundance: .
CDR3aa: CASSEGGKLFF
CDR3nt: TGTGCCAGCAGTGAGGGGGGGAAACTGTTTTTT

j_gene: TRBJ1-1
d_gene: .
v_gene: TRBV27
abundance: few
CDR3aa: CASSPRGGAEAFF
CDR3nt: TGTGCCAGCAGTCCAAGAGGGGGTGCTGAAGCTTTCTTT

j_gene: TRBJ1-1
d_gene: TRBD1
v_gene: TRBV7-9
abundance: .
CDR3aa: CASSLASQGVTEAFF
CDR3nt: TGTGCCAGCAGCTTAGCGTCGCAGGGGGTAACTGAAGCTTTCTTT

j_gene: TRBJ2-7
d_gene: .
v_gene: TRBV10-2
abundance: few
CDR3aa: CASSDPRTAYEQYF
CDR3nt: TGCGCCAGCAGCGACCCCAGGACAGCCTACGAGCAGTACTTC

j_gene: TRBJ2-3
d_gene: TRBD2
v_gene: TRBV7-3
abundance: .
CDR3aa: CASSLTYGGANTQYF
CDR3nt: TGTGCCAGCAGCTTAACGTACGGGGGGGCGAATACGCAGTATTTT

j_gene: TRBJ2-5
d_gene: TRBD2
v_gene: TRBV11-2
abundance: .
CDR3aa: CASSLSAGGGETQYF
CDR3nt: TGTGCCAGCAGCTTATCAGCGGGAGGCGGAGAGACCCAGTACTTC

j_gene: TRBJ2-1
d_gene: TRBD2
v_gene: TRBV5-1
abundance: .
CDR3aa: CASSLNGGANEQFF
CDR3nt: TGCGCCAGCAGCTTGAACGGGGGGGCCAATGAGCAGTTCTTC

j_gene: TRBJ2-2
d_gene: .
v_gene: TRBV29-1
abundance: .
CDR3aa: CSVASQMTGNTGELFF
CDR3nt: TGCAGCGTTGCCTCGCAGATGACAGGGAACACCGGGGAGCTGTTTTTT

j_gene: TRBJ1-5
d_gene: .
v_gene: TRBV28
abundance: few
CDR3aa: CASSLGGGNQPQHF
CDR3nt: TGTGCCAGCAGCCTGGGGGGAGGCAATCAGCCCCAGCATTTT

j_gene: TRBJ1-2
d_gene: .
v_gene: TRBV5-1
abundance: once
CDR3aa: CASSLGEDLYGYTF
CDR3nt: TGCGCCAGCAGCTTGGGGGAGGATCTCTATGGCTACACCTTC

j_gene: TRBJ2-4
d_gene: TRBD2
v_gene: TRBV6-1
abundance: .
CDR3aa: CASSSGTSGGIQYF
CDR3nt: TGTGCCAGCAGTTCCGGGACTAGCGGGGGCATTCAGTACTTC

j_gene: TRBJ2-1
d_gene: .
v_gene: TRBV7-2
abundance: .
CDR3aa: CASSLAQVYEQFF
CDR3nt: TGTGCCAGCAGCTTAGCGCAGGTCTATGAGCAGTTCTTC

j_gene: TRBJ1-4
d_gene: TRBD1
v_gene: TRBV15
abundance: .
CDR3aa: CATSRGQGYEKLFF
CDR3nt: TGTGCCACCAGCAGAGGACAGGGATATGAAAAACTGTTTTTT

j_gene: TRBJ2-7
d_gene: TRBD2
v_gene: TRBV6-6
abundance: .
CDR3aa: CASNQFGSGIYEQYF
CDR3nt: TGTGCCAGCAATCAATTCGGGAGCGGGATCTACGAGCAGTACTTC

j_gene: TRBJ2-1
d_gene: .
v_gene: TRBV27
abundance: .
CDR3aa: CASMDGGIGGQFF
CDR3nt: TGTGCCAGCATGGACGGTGGAATAGGAGGGCAGTTCTTC

j_gene: TRBJ2-7
d_gene: .
v_gene: TRBV28
abundance: once
CDR3aa: CASSPATGGGNEQYF
CDR3nt: TGTGCCAGCAGTCCCGCGACTGGAGGTGGTAACGAGCAGTACTTC

j_gene: TRBJ1-2
d_gene: .
v_gene: TRBV30
abundance: .
CDR3aa: CAWKREGYGYTF
CDR3nt: TGTGCCTGGAAACGGGAAGGCTATGGCTACACCTTC

j_gene: TRBJ1-2
d_gene: .
v_gene: TRBV9
abundance: .
CDR3aa: CASSVDRGSHYGYTF
CDR3nt: TGTGCCAGCAGCGTAGATAGGGGGTCGCACTATGGCTACACCTTC

j_gene: TRBJ2-2
d_gene: TRBD1
v_gene: TRBV18
abundance: .
CDR3aa: CASSGDRDSRELFF
CDR3nt: TGTGCCAGCTCAGGGGACAGGGATTCCCGGGAGCTGTTTTTT

j_gene: TRBJ2-7
d_gene: .
v_gene: TRBV7-2
abundance: once
CDR3aa: CASSQTSTYEQYF
CDR3nt: TGTGCCAGCAGTCAAACCAGTACCTACGAGCAGTACTTC

j_gene: TRBJ2-5
d_gene: .
v_gene: TRBV29-1
abundance: .
CDR3aa: CSVPLGGETQYF
CDR3nt: TGCAGCGTTCCCCTGGGGGGAGAGACCCAGTACTTC

j_gene: TRBJ1-6
d_gene: TRBD1
v_gene: TRBV6-5
abundance: .
CDR3aa: CASRGTASYNSPLHF
CDR3nt: TGTGCCAGCAGGGGGACAGCGTCGTATAATTCACCCCTCCACTTT

j_gene: TRBJ2-6
d_gene: TRBD2
v_gene: TRBV5-1
abundance: few
CDR3aa: CASSLRPVGTSSGANVLTF
CDR3nt: TGCGCCAGCAGCTTGCGGCCAGTCGGGACTAGCTCTGGGGCCAACGTCCTGACTTTC

j_gene: TRBJ1-6
d_gene: .
v_gene: TRBV6-5
abundance: .
CDR3aa: CASSPQGWSPLHF
CDR3nt: TGTGCCAGCAGCCCACAGGGATGGTCACCCCTCCACTTT

j_gene: TRBJ2-2
d_gene: TRBD1
v_gene: TRBV6-1
abundance: .
CDR3aa: CASSVGQSNTGELFF
CDR3nt: TGTGCCAGCAGCGTGGGACAGTCGAACACCGGGGAGCTGTTTTTT

j_gene: TRBJ2-3
d_gene: TRBD2
v_gene: TRBV11-3
abundance: .
CDR3aa: CASSKKGTSSDTQYF
CDR3nt: TGTGCCAGCAGCAAAAAGGGGACTAGCTCCGATACGCAGTATTTT

j_gene: TRBJ1-2
d_gene: TRBD1
v_gene: TRBV27
abundance: .
CDR3aa: CASSLMTGGYGYTF
CDR3nt: TGTGCCAGCAGTTTAATGACAGGGGGTTATGGCTACACCTTC

j_gene: TRBJ2-6
d_gene: .
v_gene: TRBV19
abundance: .
CDR3aa: CASSLLLAGANVLTF
CDR3nt: TGTGCCAGTAGTCTGTTGCTAGCTGGGGCCAACGTCCTGACTTTC

j_gene: TRBJ1-5
d_gene: .
v_gene: TRBV30
abundance: .
CDR3aa: CAWSRGGVRNQPQHF
CDR3nt: TGTGCCTGGAGCCGGGGGGGGGTCCGCAATCAGCCCCAGCATTTT

j_gene: TRBJ2-3
d_gene: TRBD2
v_gene: TRBV19
abundance: .
CDR3aa: CASSIDLTSANTDTQYF
CDR3nt: TGTGCCAGTAGTATAGATCTGACTAGCGCAAACACAGATACGCAGTATTTT

j_gene: TRBJ2-7
d_gene: .
v_gene: TRBV11-3
abundance: .
CDR3aa: CASSLGNRHWEQYF
CDR3nt: TGTGCCAGCAGCTTAGGGAACAGACATTGGGAGCAGTACTTC

j_gene: TRBJ1-4
d_gene: TRBD1
v_gene: TRBV6-1
abundance: once
CDR3aa: CASSSGQWDEKLFF
CDR3nt: TGTGCCAGCAGTTCGGGACAGTGGGATGAAAAACTGTTTTTT

j_gene: TRBJ2-5
d_gene: TRBD2
v_gene: TRBV5-1
abundance: .
CDR3aa: CASSLPSGRETQYF
CDR3nt: TGCGCCAGCAGCTTGCCTAGCGGGAGAGAGACCCAGTACTTC

j_gene: TRBJ2-1
d_gene: TRBD2
v_gene: TRBV19
abundance: .
CDR3aa: CASSMASGTYNEQFF
CDR3nt: TGTGCCAGTAGTATGGCTAGCGGGACATACAATGAGCAGTTCTTC

j_gene: TRBJ2-5
d_gene: TRBD1
v_gene: TRBV11-2
abundance: .
CDR3aa: CASSYLTGGQETQYF
CDR3nt: TGTGCCAGCAGCTACCTGACAGGGGGCCAAGAGACCCAGTACTTC

j_gene: TRBJ1-5
d_gene: TRBD1
v_gene: TRBV5-5
abundance: .
CDR3aa: CASSPGGTGANQPQHF
CDR3nt: TGTGCCAGCAGCCCCGGCGGGACAGGGGCGAATCAGCCCCAGCATTTT

j_gene: TRBJ2-1
d_gene: TRBD2
v_gene: TRBV18
abundance: .
CDR3aa: CASSLGTSGGGNEQFF
CDR3nt: TGTGCCAGCTCACTTGGGACTAGCGGAGGGGGGAATGAGCAGTTCTTC

j_gene: TRBJ1-1
d_gene: .
v_gene: TRBV19
abundance: .
CDR3aa: CASSIGGPDKAFF
CDR3nt: TGTGCCAGTAGTATCGGCGGCCCGGACAAAGCTTTCTTT

j_gene: TRBJ1-6
d_gene: TRBD1
v_gene: TRBV18
abundance: .
CDR3aa: CASSLRDRGNSYNSPLHF
CDR3nt: TGTGCCAGCTCCCTCAGGGACAGGGGAAATTCCTATAATTCACCCCTCCACTTT

j_gene: TRBJ2-1
d_gene: .
v_gene: TRBV7-3
abundance: .
CDR3aa: CASSLLGGTNEQFF
CDR3nt: TGTGCCAGCAGCTTACTGGGGGGTACCAATGAGCAGTTCTTC

j_gene: TRBJ2-7
d_gene: .
v_gene: TRBV11-2
abundance: .
CDR3aa: CASSAGTFSYEQYF
CDR3nt: TGTGCCAGCAGCGCCGGGACATTCAGCTACGAGCAGTACTTC

j_gene: TRBJ2-7
d_gene: TRBD2
v_gene: TRBV7-2
abundance: .
CDR3aa: CASSPGTSSDEQYF
CDR3nt: TGTGCCAGCAGCCCCGGGACTAGCTCTGACGAGCAGTACTTC

j_gene: TRBJ1-1
d_gene: .
v_gene: TRBV5-1
abundance: .
CDR3aa: CASSLLTGGNTEAFF
CDR3nt: TGCGCCAGCAGCTTGCTGACCGGGGGGAACACTGAAGCTTTCTTT

j_gene: TRBJ1-2
d_gene: TRBD1
v_gene: TRBV18
abundance: few
CDR3aa: CASSPRDRGPYGYTF
CDR3nt: TGTGCCAGCTCACCACGGGACAGGGGGCCCTATGGCTACACCTTC

j_gene: TRBJ1-2
d_gene: .
v_gene: TRBV30
abundance: .
CDR3aa: CAWSGQVYGYTF
CDR3nt: TGTGCCTGGAGTGGACAGGTCTATGGCTACACCTTC

j_gene: TRBJ2-1
d_gene: TRBD2
v_gene: TRBV5-4
abundance: once
CDR3aa: CASSWGGTSGSNEQFF
CDR3nt: TGTGCCAGCAGCTGGGGGGGGACTAGCGGGAGTAATGAGCAGTTCTTC

j_gene: TRBJ1-1
d_gene: TRBD1
v_gene: TRBV6-1
abundance: .
CDR3aa: CASSEGHRGTEAFF
CDR3nt: TGTGCCAGCAGTGAAGGACACAGGGGCACTGAAGCTTTCTTT

j_gene: TRBJ2-7
d_gene: .
v_gene: TRBV14
abundance: .
CDR3aa: CASSQATGFPYEQYF
CDR3nt: TGTGCCAGCAGCCAAGCAACAGGGTTCCCCTACGAGCAGTACTTC

j_gene: TRBJ2-7
d_gene: .
v_gene: TRBV10-3
abundance: .
CDR3aa: CAISEKTSSYEQYF
CDR3nt: TGTGCCATCAGTGAGAAGACTAGCTCCTACGAGCAGTACTTC

j_gene: TRBJ2-5
d_gene: .
v_gene: TRBV7-9
abundance: .
CDR3aa: CASSIRIWGEETQYF
CDR3nt: TGTGCCAGCAGCATCCGAATCTGGGGGGAAGAGACCCAGTACTTC